The next 10 T cell receptor beta chains were all read from a single sample in a study of blood T cell repertoires in COVID-19. The protocol was immunoSEQ multiplex PCR, while the TCRdb copy is restricted to in-frame clones and leaves out a portion. The sample contains 200,000 to 300,000 clones, approximately 83% of which appear only once. The sample taken for sequencing was PBMCs or T cells enriched from blood (not recorded which). These receptors originate from a middle-aged woman with acute COVID-19.

This chain links TRBV7-8 with TRBJ2-3, with 9 bases matching TRBD2. CDR1 is SGHVS and CDR2 is FQNEAQ in the germline V gene. V was pared by 5 bases and J by 1 base, with 7 bases of the junction left unmatched. The CDR3 has 16 amino acids. The CDR3 DNA sequence: TGTGCCAGCAGCACGATTCGGACTAGCGGCACAGATACGCAGTATTTT. Its protein is CASSTIRTSGTDTQYF.

This sequence joins TRBV7-6 and TRBJ2-2, with TRBD1 as a possible D gene (6 bases). Per germline, CDR1 SGHVS and CDR2 FNYEAQ. The length of the CDR3 is 15 residues. With 5 bases removed from V and 4 bases from J, the gap between germline ends came to 14 bases. CDR3 DNA: TGTGCCAGCAGCCTAACAGGGATCCCCACCGGGGAGCTGTTTTTT. The encoded protein is CASSLTGIPTGELFF.

The genes are TRBV7-3 and TRBJ2-5, with 7 bases lining up with TRBD2. The germline CDR1 and CDR2 sequences are SGHTA and FQGTGA. The CDR3 spans 14 residues. The J segment lost 5 bases and the V segment lost 5 bases, leaving 8 bases of the junction unmatched. CDR3 in amino acids: CASSQSGTRETQYF. As DNA, the CDR3 is TGTGCCAGCAGCCAAAGCGGGACCAGGGAGACCCAGTACTTC.

The chain links TRBV4-2 to TRBJ2-3, with a tentative D call TRBD2 (5 bases). The CDR3 has 18 residues. Per the germline V gene, CDR1 is LGHNA and CDR2 is YNFKEQ. Deletions cut 0 bases from V and 0 bases from J, with 16 bases between. The CDR3 DNA follows: TGTGCCAGCAGCCAAGATGGAAGTGCGGGTTCTAGCACAGATACGCAGTATTTT. Translation gives CASSQDGSAGSSTDTQYF.

This rearrangement joins TRBV3-1 (or the pseudogene TRBV3-2) to TRBJ2-1, with 8 bases fitting TRBD2. The CDR3 is 16 amino acids. J lost 8 bases, V lost 0 bases, and 9 bases had no gene match. Germline V gives CDR1 LGHDT, CDR2 YNNKEL (reference sequence). CDR3 nucleotide sequence: TGTGCCAGCAGCCAAGATCTAACTAGCGGTAGTGATGAGCAGTTCTTC. Translated: CASSQDLTSGSDEQFF.

V gene TRBV9 combines with J gene TRBJ1-2; a possible D gene is TRBD1 (6 bases). Germline V lookup: CDR1 SGDLS, CDR2 YYNGEE. Deletions cut 0 bases from V and 0 bases from J, with 12 bases between. The CDR3 totals 16 residues. CDR3 coding DNA: TGTGCCAGCAGCGTAGATCTGACAGGAGCTAACTATGGCTACACCTTC. Translated: CASSVDLTGANYGYTF.

The chain has TRBV19 and TRBJ1-1; a possible D gene is TRBD1 (5 bases). The germline V and J ends were trimmed by 5 bases and 1 base, with 14 bases remaining between them. The CDR3 loop spans 15 amino acids. Germline assignment: CDR1 LNHDA and CDR2 SQIVND (reference sequence). The DNA for the CDR3 is TGTGCCAGTAGTCCCTGGGACGGGGGGAACACTGAAGCTTTCTTT. Translated, it gives CASSPWDGGNTEAFF.

The chain joins TRBV5-4 to TRBJ2-3; weak D call: TRBD2 (5 bases). The CDR3 is 15 residues long. Trimming left V 2 bases short and J 2 bases short, with 12 bases between. Germline CDR1 SGHNT, CDR2 YYREEE (reference sequence). The CDR3 reads CASSFGSGFTDTQYF. The CDR3 DNA sequence: TGTGCCAGCAGCTTTGGGAGCGGCTTCACAGATACGCAGTATTTT. The whole variable domain, remainder taken from reference TRBV5-4 and TRBJ2-3, is ETGVTQSPTHLIKTRGQQVTLRCSSQSGHNTVSWYQQALGQGPQFIFQYYREEENGRGNFPPRFSGLQFPNYSSELNVNALELDDSALYLCASSFGSGFTDTQYFGPGTRLTVL.

V is TRBV6-5 and J is TRBJ1-1; D is unresolved. There are 13 residues in the CDR3. Trimming took 6 bases from V and 5 from J, leaving 13 bases between them. CDR1 is MNHEY and CDR2 is SVGAGI in the germline V gene. For the CDR3, the DNA is TGTGCCAGCAGCTTGGGTCTGCGGACTGAAGCTTTCTTT. Encoded protein: CASSLGLRTEAFF.

The genes are TRBV29-1 and TRBJ2-1; TRBD2 aligns across 10 bases. Trimming at V came to 2 bases and at J to 8 bases, leaving 9 bases not matched to a gene. Germline-derived CDR1 and CDR2 are SQVTM and ANQGSEA. The CDR3 has 15 amino acids. The CDR3 here is CSVERGASGSDEQFF. CDR3 nucleotides: TGCAGCGTTGAAAGGGGGGCTAGCGGGAGCGATGAGCAGTTCTTC.